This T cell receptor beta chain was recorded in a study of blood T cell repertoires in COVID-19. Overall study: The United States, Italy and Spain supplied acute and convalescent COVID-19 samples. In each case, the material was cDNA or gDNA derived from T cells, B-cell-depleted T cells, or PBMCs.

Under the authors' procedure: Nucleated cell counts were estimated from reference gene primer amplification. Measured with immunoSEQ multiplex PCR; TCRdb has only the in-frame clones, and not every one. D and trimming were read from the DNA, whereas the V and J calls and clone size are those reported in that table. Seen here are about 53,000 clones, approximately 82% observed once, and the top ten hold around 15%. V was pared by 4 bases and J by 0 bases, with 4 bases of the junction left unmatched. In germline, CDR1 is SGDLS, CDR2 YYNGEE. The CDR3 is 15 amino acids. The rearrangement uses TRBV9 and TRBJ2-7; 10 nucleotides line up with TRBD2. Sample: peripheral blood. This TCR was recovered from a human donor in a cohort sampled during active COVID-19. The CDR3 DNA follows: TGTGCCAGCAGCACTAGCGGGGTTAGCTCCTACGAGCAGTACTTC. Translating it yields CASSTSGVSSYEQYF.